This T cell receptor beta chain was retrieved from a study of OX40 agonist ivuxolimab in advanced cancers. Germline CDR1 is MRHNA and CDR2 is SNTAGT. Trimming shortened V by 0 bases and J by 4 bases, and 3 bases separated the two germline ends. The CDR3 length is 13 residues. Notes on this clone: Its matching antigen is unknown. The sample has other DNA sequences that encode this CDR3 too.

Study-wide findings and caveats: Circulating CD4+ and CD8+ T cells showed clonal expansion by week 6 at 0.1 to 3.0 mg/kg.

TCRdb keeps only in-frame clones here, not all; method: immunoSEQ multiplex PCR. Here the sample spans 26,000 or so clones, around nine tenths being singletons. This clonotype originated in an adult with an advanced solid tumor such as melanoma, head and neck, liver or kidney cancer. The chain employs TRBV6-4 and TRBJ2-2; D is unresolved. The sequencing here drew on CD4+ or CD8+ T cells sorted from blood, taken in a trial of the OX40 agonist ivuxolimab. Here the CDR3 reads CASSDSSTGELFF. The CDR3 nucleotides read TGTGCCAGCAGTGACTCGAGCACCGGGGAGCTGTTTTTT.